This record concerns one TCR beta chain sequence. Sample time point: peripheral blood 6 weeks after treatment start. The data belong to a study of PD-L1 blockade in urothelial cancer. Turning to the study itself: Patients began atezolizumab, 1,200 mg intravenously every 3 weeks, in about 2014.

Germline V CDR1 and CDR2: KGHSH, LQKENI. J was trimmed by 0 bases and V by 5 bases; bases with no gene match: 8. This CDR3 comprises 16 residues. TCRdb's table, derived via immunoSEQ multiplex PCR, lists solely in-frame clones and lacks some. The table includes 53,000 or so clones, approximately 90% detected once. The chain joins TRBV18 to TRBJ2-3, with 7 nucleotides matching TRBD2. This clonotype was sampled from a man aged 60-69 years with urothelial cancer. This material consisted of PBMCs, taken around atezolizumab (anti-PD-L1) treatment. CDR3 protein: CASSAVAGISTDTQYF. Written as DNA, the CDR3 is TGTGCCAGCTCAGCCGTAGCGGGTATAAGCACAGATACGCAGTATTTT. Filled out from reference TRBV18 and TRBJ2-3, the complete variable domain reads NAGVMQNPRHLVRRRGQEARLRCSPMKGHSHVYWYRQLPEEGLKFMVYLQKENIIDESGMPKERFSAEFPKEGPSILRIQQVVRGDSAAYFCASSAVAGISTDTQYFGPGTRLTVL.